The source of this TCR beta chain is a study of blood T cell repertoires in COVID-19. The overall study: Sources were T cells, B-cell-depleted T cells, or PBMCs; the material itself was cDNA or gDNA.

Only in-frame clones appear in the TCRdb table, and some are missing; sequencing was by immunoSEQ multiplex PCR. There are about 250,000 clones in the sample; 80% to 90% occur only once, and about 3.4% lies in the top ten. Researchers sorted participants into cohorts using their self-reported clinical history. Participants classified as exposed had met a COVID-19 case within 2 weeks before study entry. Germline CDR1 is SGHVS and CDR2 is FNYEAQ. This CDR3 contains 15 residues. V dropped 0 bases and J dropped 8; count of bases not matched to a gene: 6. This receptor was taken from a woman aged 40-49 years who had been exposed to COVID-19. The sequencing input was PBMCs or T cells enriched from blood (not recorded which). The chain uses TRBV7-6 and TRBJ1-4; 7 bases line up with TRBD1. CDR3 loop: CASSLALARGEKLFF. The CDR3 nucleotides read TGTGCCAGCAGCTTAGCGCTGGCCAGGGGGGAAAAACTGTTTTTT.